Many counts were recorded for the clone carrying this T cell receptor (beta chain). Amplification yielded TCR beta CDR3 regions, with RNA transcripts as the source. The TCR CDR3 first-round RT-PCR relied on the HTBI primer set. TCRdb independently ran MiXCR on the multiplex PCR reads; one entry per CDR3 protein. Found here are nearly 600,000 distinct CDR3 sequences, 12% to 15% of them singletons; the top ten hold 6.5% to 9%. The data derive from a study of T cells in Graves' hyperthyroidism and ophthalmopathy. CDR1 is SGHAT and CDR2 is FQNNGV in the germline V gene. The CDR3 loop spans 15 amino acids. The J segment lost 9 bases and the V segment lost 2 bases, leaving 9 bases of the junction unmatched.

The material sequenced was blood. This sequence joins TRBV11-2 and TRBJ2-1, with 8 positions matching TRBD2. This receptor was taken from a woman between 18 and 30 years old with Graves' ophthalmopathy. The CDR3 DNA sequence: TGTGCCAGCAGCTTAACCACCACGGGGGGGACTGAGCAGTTCTTC. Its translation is CASSLTTTGGTEQFF. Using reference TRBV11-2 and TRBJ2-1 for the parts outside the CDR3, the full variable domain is EAGVAQSPRYKIIEKRQSVAFWCNPISGHATLYWYQQILGQGPKLLIQFQNNGVVDDSQLPKDRFSAERLKGVDSTLKIQPAKLEDSAVYLCASSLTTTGGTEQFFGPGTRLTVL.